The entry below describes one T cell receptor (beta chain). The germline V gene encodes CDR1 SGHAT and CDR2 FQNNGV. The CDR3 has 16 residues. The V segment lost 1 base and the J segment 4 bases; nucleotides outside the gene matches: 6. This sample was taken from a study of T cell changes during pregnancy in multiple sclerosis. TCRdb keeps only in-frame clones here, not all; method: immunoSEQ multiplex PCR. This sample has 90,000 or so clones, with approximately 90% found just once. The starting material was peripheral blood, obtained in the first trimester of pregnancy. This TCR came from a female donor in good health, enrolled as a control in a pregnancy study. This rearrangement joins TRBV11-2 to TRBJ2-1, with 8 bases aligning to TRBD2. CDR3 sequence (DNA): TGTGCCAGCAGCTTAGCGCGGGGGGCCCAATACAATGAGCAGTTCTTC. Translation gives CASSLARGAQYNEQFF. Based on the CDR3 plus reference TRBV11-2 and TRBJ2-1, the full variable domain is EAGVAQSPRYKIIEKRQSVAFWCNPISGHATLYWYQQILGQGPKLLIQFQNNGVVDDSQLPKDRFSAERLKGVDSTLKIQPAKLEDSAVYLCASSLARGAQYNEQFFGPGTRLTVL.